This T cell receptor (beta chain) was observed in a study of T cell repertoires in cytomegalovirus infection. For the study at large: Public TCR beta signatures marked donors with CMV infection and the matching HLA. Study-level points and caveats: HLA-C-restricted CMV-specific TCR beta clonotypes were dominant in the ex vivo response. The cumulative frequency of public TCR beta families distinguished individuals who carried CMV together with the relevant HLA.

This clonotype has a count of ten or more. Its antigen is undetermined. Germline CDR1 is SGHVS and CDR2 is FNYEAQ. The CDR3 is 17 residues long. V lost 2 bases, J lost 5 bases, and 21 bases lay in between. TCRdb ran MiXCR on the reads and lists one entry per CDR3 protein. The data show tens of thousands of distinct CDR3 sequences, with 3.5% to 4% seen just once and less than 25% held by the top ten. The chain carries TRBV7-6 and TRBJ1-1, with a possible D match to TRBD1 (6 bases). The sample taken for sequencing was PBMCs. The origin of this receptor is a human donor in good health (CMV status not recorded). Some clones in this sample may be carry-over from other donors' samples. CDR3 protein: CASSLRVFGGVETEAFF. CDR3 in DNA: TGTGCCAGCAGCTTAAGGGTATTCGGGGGCGTCGAGACTGAAGCTTTCTTT.